The 22 T cell receptor beta chains given below trace back to one sample, sequenced in a study of T cells in Graves' hyperthyroidism and ophthalmopathy. The source material, RNA transcripts, was used to amplify TCR beta CDR3 regions. TCR CDR3 underwent first-round RT-PCR with the HTBI primer set. TCRdb recomputed calls from the multiplex PCR reads with MiXCR, one row per CDR3 protein. Here the sample spans 300,000 to 450,000 distinct CDR3 sequences, more than 12% being singletons. The sequencing sample was made of blood. The receptor source for this set is a woman younger than 45 with Graves' ophthalmopathy.

For this clonotype: A much larger clone is a single base away; this may be a read error. The CDR3 here is CASTYLAGGPTDTQYF. CDR3 DNA: TGTGCCAGCACCTACCTAGCGGGGGGGCCCACAGATACGCAGTATTTT. This chain connects TRBV2 to TRBJ2-3; 12 bases fit TRBD2. The CDR3 runs to 16 residues. Germline loops: CDR1 SNHLY, CDR2 FYNNEI. J gave up 2 bases and V 7 bases, and 7 bases lay outside the gene matches.

This clonotype was found a few times. Here the CDR3 DNA reads TGTGCCAGCACCCTGGGACAAAACACCGGGGAGCTGTTTTTT. Its protein product is CASTLGQNTGELFF. The rearrangement uses TRBV12-3 or TRBV12-4 and TRBJ2-2, with D maybe TRBD1 (6 bases). V gave up 7 bases and J gave up 2 bases, with 11 bases separating them. This CDR3 contains 14 residues.

Note on this clonotype: This may arise from a read error, as a much more abundant clone is one base away. This sequence joins TRBV12-3 or TRBV12-4 and TRBJ1-4; 10 nucleotides align to TRBD1. This CDR3 comprises 15 residues. CDR3 in amino acids: CSSSKTGGASGKLFF. The CDR3 region has the DNA TGTTCCAGCAGCAAGACAGGGGGCGCTTCTGGAAAACTGTTTTTT.

This clonotype was counted many times. This sequence joins TRBV20-1 and TRBJ1-1, with TRBD1 matching over 7 bases. J was trimmed by 4 bases and V by 5 bases; bases with no gene match: 7. This CDR3 spans 13 amino acids. The germline CDR1 and CDR2 sequences are DFQATT and SNEGSKA (reference sequence). The CDR3 DNA reads TGCAGTGCTGTTGAGGGGGCGTTCACTGAAGCTTTCTTT. Amino acids: CSAVEGAFTEAFF.

Ten or more counts support this clonotype. The J gene is TRBJ2-3, the V gene TRBV12-3 or TRBV12-4; no reliable D call. Trimming shortened V by 4 bases and J by 6 bases, and 11 bases separated the two germline ends. The CDR3 consists of 13 residues. This CDR3 is CASSSDVGDTQYF. The DNA of the CDR3 is TGTGCCAGCAGTTCGGATGTCGGGGATACGCAGTATTTT.

In its sample, this clonotype was seen many times. The J gene is TRBJ2-4, the V gene TRBV2; 7 positions match TRBD2. The CDR3 has 15 residues. J was trimmed by 0 bases and V by 8 bases; bases with no gene match: 7. Germline CDR1 is SNHLY and CDR2 is FYNNEI. In DNA, the CDR3 is TGTGCCAGCGGGAGGGGTACCCTAGCCAAAAACATTCAGTACTTC. Translating gives CASGRGTLAKNIQYF.

Details on this clonotype: The missing conserved phenylalanine or tryptophan at the end of this CDR3 makes a read error likely. The chain is built from TRBV27 and TRBJ2-7, with D uncertain. V was trimmed by 8 bases and J by 6 bases, leaving 14 bases between them. Germline values: CDR1 MNHEY, CDR2 SMNVEV (reference sequence). The CDR3 loop spans 12 amino acids. This CDR3 reads CASSETPCEQYL. The CDR3 DNA sequence: TGTGCCAGCTCGGAGACCCCGTGCGAGCAGTACCTC.

This clonotype was seen many times. The V call is TRBV5-1, the J call TRBJ1-1; the D gene is possibly TRBD1 (6 bases). Germline values: CDR1 SGHRS, CDR2 YFSETQ. The CDR3 extends over 16 amino acids. V gave up 5 bases and J gave up 2 bases, with 19 bases separating them. CDR3 amino acids: CASSAGGYSSNTEAFF. CDR3 bases: TGCGCCAGCAGTGCCGGGGGCTACTCAAGCAACACTGAAGCTTTCTTT.

This clonotype was recorded at least ten times. The chain links TRBV20-1 to TRBJ2-5; 9 bases align to TRBD2. The junction had 6 bases not matched to a gene; V was cut back by 0 bases and J by 4 bases. The germline V gene encodes CDR1 DFQATT and CDR2 SNEGSKA (reference sequence). The CDR3 totals 15 residues. The CDR3: CSAREGGGAPETQYF. CDR3 DNA: TGCAGTGCTAGAGAAGGCGGGGGGGCCCCAGAGACCCAGTACTTC.

This clonotype came up a few times. V usage is TRBV7-2 and J usage is TRBJ1-1, with a tentative D call TRBD1 (6 bases). The CDR3 has 14 residues. Between the trimmed V and J ends, which lost 3 bases and 1 base, there was a span of 9 bases. Germline lookup yields CDR1 SGHTA and CDR2 FQGNSA. This CDR3 is CASSFRDTNTEAFF. For the CDR3, the DNA is TGTGCCAGCAGCTTCCGGGACACGAACACTGAAGCTTTCTTT.

This clonotype was picked up many times. The chain employs TRBV28 and TRBJ2-5, with D perhaps matching TRBD2 (6 bases). The germline gives CDR1 MDHEN, CDR2 SYDVKM. Trimming removed 6 bases at V and 6 bases at J, with 14 bases between. CDR3 length: 13 amino acids. This chain's CDR3 is CASRDNAGQTQYF. In nucleotides, the CDR3 is TGTGCCAGCAGAGACAATGCGGGGCAGACCCAGTACTTC.

This chain uses TRBV9 with TRBJ1-1; TRBD1 matches 7 bases. J lost 5 bases, V lost 0 bases, and 7 bases had no gene match. The germline CDR1 and CDR2 sequences are SGDLS and YYNGEE. The length of the CDR3 is 15 residues. The chain's CDR3 is CASSVGTDRETEAFF. The CDR3 DNA is TGTGCCAGCAGCGTAGGTACCGACAGGGAAACTGAAGCTTTCTTT.

Ten or more counts support this clonotype. The chain uses TRBV6-1 and TRBJ2-1; 8 positions match TRBD2. CDR3 length: 15 amino acids. CDR1 is MNHNS and CDR2 is SASEGT in the germline V gene. The V segment lost 5 bases and the J segment 1 base; nucleotides outside the gene matches: 4. Here the CDR3 reads CASSWRGESYNEQFF. CDR3 DNA sequence: TGTGCCAGCAGTTGGCGGGGGGAATCCTACAATGAGCAGTTCTTC.

At least ten counts were recorded for this clonotype. This sequence joins TRBV24-1 and TRBJ2-1; TRBD2 matches at 9 bases. There are 15 residues in the CDR3. CDR1 KGHDR and CDR2 SFDVKD come from the germline V gene. V trimming: 7 bases; J trimming: 8 bases; junction bases outside the gene matches: 11. For the CDR3, the DNA is TGTGCCACCAGAAGTACTAGCGGGTACTTGGATGAGCAGTTCTTC. This codes for CATRSTSGYLDEQFF.

This clonotype was counted ten times or more. The J gene is TRBJ1-3, the V gene TRBV2, with D possibly matching TRBD1 (5 bases). Between the trimmed V and J ends, which lost 10 bases and 3 bases, there was a span of 25 bases. Germline V gene data show CDR1 as SNHLY and CDR2 as FYNNEI. The CDR3 is 17 amino acids. The CDR3 reads CATPSRVDGSYGNTIYF. CDR3 nucleotide sequence: TGTGCCACCCCCTCCAGGGTCGACGGGTCGTATGGAAACACCATATATTTT.

In nucleotides, the CDR3 is TGTGCCACGGGGGAACGGCTATTCTCTGGAAACACCATATATTTT. As protein: CATGERLFSGNTIYF. The chain combines TRBV6-1 with TRBJ1-3; maybe TRBD1 (5 bases). From germline, CDR1 is MNHNS and CDR2 SASEGT. This CDR3 is built from 15 residues. Deletions cut 10 bases from V and 0 bases from J, with 16 bases between.

This clonotype was found once. Just one base apart from a much larger clone, this may be a read error. This sequence joins TRBV11-2 and TRBJ2-2; 8 positions match TRBD1. There are 15 residues in the CDR3. Per the germline V gene, CDR1 is SGHAT and CDR2 is FQNNGV. Trimming at V came to 5 bases and at J to 4 bases, leaving 6 bases not matched to a gene. CDR3: CASSAWTGRTGELFF. The CDR3 region has the DNA TGTGCCAGCAGCGCCTGGACAGGGCGCACCGGGGAGCTGTTTTTT.

The count of this clonotype is one. Being one base from a much bigger clone, this may be a read error. The chain recombines TRBV12-3 or TRBV12-4 with TRBJ2-7; TRBD1 is a possible D gene (5 bases). This CDR3 contains 12 residues. The CDR3 DNA reads as TGTGCCAGCACGGACAAGAACTACGCGCAGTACTTC. Protein sequence: CASTDKNYAQYF.

Ten or more counts support this clonotype. The chain uses TRBV6-2 or TRBV6-3 and TRBJ1-5; D call uncertain. Trimming removed 0 bases from V and 2 bases from J, with 23 bases in between. The CDR3 covers 20 residues. Germline loops: CDR1 MNHEY, CDR2 SVGEGT. The CDR3 is CASSYSYIEAGEWGNQPQHF. In DNA, the CDR3 is TGTGCCAGCAGTTACTCGTATATAGAGGCAGGAGAATGGGGCAATCAGCCCCAGCATTTT.

This clonotype was detected many times. The V and J genes are TRBV7-8 and TRBJ2-3; D may be TRBD2 (6 bases). The CDR3 extends over 16 amino acids. CDR1 SGHVS and CDR2 FQNEAQ come from the germline V gene. The germline V and J ends were trimmed by 2 bases and 1 base, with 13 bases remaining between them. As DNA, the CDR3 is TGTGCCAGCAGCTTATGGGTGGGCGGGGGCACAGATACGCAGTATTTT. Its protein product is CASSLWVGGGTDTQYF. Looking up the rest from reference TRBV7-8 and TRBJ2-3 gives the full variable domain: GAGVSQSPRYKVAKRGQDVALRCDPISGHVSLFWYQQALGQGPEFLTYFQNEAQLDKSGLPSDRFFAERPEGSVSTLKIQRTQQEDSAVYLCASSLWVGGGTDTQYFGPGTRLTVL.

With respect to this clonotype: The junction does not match germline at one end; this may be a read error. The chain combines TRBV12-3 or TRBV12-4 with TRBJ2-2; a weak D match, TRBD2 (5 bases). The CDR3 loop spans 15 amino acids. The CDR3 is CASSAGIPNTGELFF. CDR3 bases: TGTGCCAGCAGTGCCGGGATACCTAACACCGGGGAGCTATTTTTT.

This clonotype was seen once. This may arise from a read error, as a much more abundant clone is one base away. The chain is built from TRBV28 and TRBJ1-4, with a weak D call TRBD1 (6 bases). The CDR3 length is 14 residues. Germline CDR1 MDHEN, CDR2 SYDVKM. CDR3 nucleotides: TGTGCCAGCAGTTGGGAGGACAGAACTGAAAAACCGTTTTTT. It yields the protein CASSWEDRTEKPFF.